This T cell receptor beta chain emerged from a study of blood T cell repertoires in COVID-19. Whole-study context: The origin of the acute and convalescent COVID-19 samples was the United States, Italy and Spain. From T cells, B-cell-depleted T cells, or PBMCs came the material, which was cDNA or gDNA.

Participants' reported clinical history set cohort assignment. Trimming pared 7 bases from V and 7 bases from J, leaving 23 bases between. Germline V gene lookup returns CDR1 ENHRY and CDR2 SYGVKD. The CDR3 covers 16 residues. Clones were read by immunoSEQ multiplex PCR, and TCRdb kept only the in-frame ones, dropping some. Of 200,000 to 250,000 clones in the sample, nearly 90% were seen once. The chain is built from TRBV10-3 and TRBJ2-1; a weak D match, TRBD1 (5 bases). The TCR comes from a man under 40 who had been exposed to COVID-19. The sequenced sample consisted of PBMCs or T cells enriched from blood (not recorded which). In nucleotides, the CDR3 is TGTGCCATCACCATCGATATGGGGCTGGGGAAAAATGAGCAGTTCTTC. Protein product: CAITIDMGLGKNEQFF.